The 9 T cell receptor beta chains below all came from one sample that was sequenced in a study of blood T cell repertoires in COVID-19 (dated by TCRdb to between 2020 and 2021). Library preparation employed the immunoSEQ multiplex PCR assay. The immuneACCESS repertoire file appears here via TCRdb, limited to in-frame rearrangements. These files lack a portion of the clones; in checked studies, under half of the deficit traces to unresolved V genes, and the cause of the others is not known. This sample is represented by some 120,000 clones; roughly nine tenths of them were singletons. About 4.6% of the sample is taken by the ten largest. The sequencing sample was made of peripheral blood. Every receptor here comes from a man between 60 and 75 years old with COVID-19, enrolled during active disease.

This rearrangement joins TRBV7-2 to TRBJ2-7; perhaps TRBD2 as D (5 bases). Between the trimmed V and J ends, which lost 5 bases and 1 base, there was a span of 18 bases. Germline lookup yields CDR1 SGHTA and CDR2 FQGNSA. The CDR3 spans 16 residues. CDR3 sequence (DNA): TGTGCCAGCAGCCCGTCACTAGGAGAACAATCCTACGAGCAGTACTTC. Translating it yields CASSPSLGEQSYEQYF. The variable domain in full, completed from reference TRBV7-2 and TRBJ2-7, reads GAGVSQSPSNKVTEKGKDVELRCDPISGHTALYWYRQSLGQGLEFLIYFQGNSAPDKSGLPSDRFSAERTGGSVSTLTIQRTQQEDSAVYLCASSPSLGEQSYEQYFGPGTRLTVT.

The chain combines TRBV5-1 with TRBJ2-3, with 10 bases fitting TRBD2. V lost 0 bases, J lost 6 bases, and 4 bases stayed unmatched. Germline CDR1 and CDR2: SGHRS and YFSETQ. The CDR3 has 15 residues. In DNA form, the CDR3 reads TGCGCCAGCAGCTTGGTGCTAGCGGGAGAGGATACGCAGTATTTT. It is translated as CASSLVLAGEDTQYF. The entire variable domain, with the rest obtained from reference TRBV5-1 and TRBJ2-3, is as follows: KAGVTQTPRYLIKTRGQQVTLSCSPISGHRSVSWYQQTPGQGLQFLFEYFSETQRNKGNFPGRFSGRQFSNSRSEMNVSTLELGDSALYLCASSLVLAGEDTQYFGPGTRLTVL.

This chain links TRBV7-2 with TRBJ2-7; 14 nucleotides match TRBD2. Trimming at V came to 1 base and at J to 1 base, leaving 9 bases not matched to a gene. Germline assignment: CDR1 SGHTA and CDR2 FQGNSA. The CDR3 consists of 19 residues. The CDR3 loop is CASSLVGGLAGGHSYEQYF. The CDR3 DNA follows: TGTGCCAGCAGCTTAGTGGGAGGACTAGCGGGAGGCCATTCCTACGAGCAGTACTTC. Filled out from reference TRBV7-2 and TRBJ2-7, the complete variable domain reads GAGVSQSPSNKVTEKGKDVELRCDPISGHTALYWYRQSLGQGLEFLIYFQGNSAPDKSGLPSDRFSAERTGGSVSTLTIQRTQQEDSAVYLCASSLVGGLAGGHSYEQYFGPGTRLTVT.

CDR3 nucleotide sequence: TGCAGCGGGGGGGAACAGGGGAAGTATGGCTACACCTTC. Encoded protein: CSGGEQGKYGYTF. The chain couples TRBV29-1 to TRBJ1-2; 7 positions agree with TRBD1. The junction had 10 bases not matched to a gene; V was cut back by 7 bases and J by 5 bases. Germline CDR1 reads SQVTM; CDR2 reads ANQGSEA. The CDR3 covers 13 residues.

The chain recombines TRBV18 with TRBJ2-7, with 9 nucleotides matching TRBD2. The CDR3 length is 14 residues. The germline CDR1 and CDR2 sequences are KGHSH and LQKENI. V was clipped by 2 bases and J by 6 bases; unmatched bases: 5. The CDR3 reads CASSPGLAGSEQYF. Here the CDR3 DNA reads TGTGCCAGCTCACCAGGGCTAGCGGGATCCGAGCAGTACTTC.

The CDR3 DNA reads as TGTGCCATCAGTGAATCGGGGGACGAGCAGTACTTC. It encodes CAISESGDEQYF. The chain recombines TRBV10-3 with TRBJ2-7, with TRBD2 as a possible D gene (6 bases). CDR1 is ENHRY, CDR2 SYGVKD, per germline. The CDR3 has 12 amino acids. Trimming removed 3 bases from V and 5 bases from J, with 8 bases in between.

The rearrangement joins TRBV24-1 to TRBJ1-3, with TRBD1 matching over 8 bases. V lost 4 bases to trimming and J lost 2 bases; unmatched junction nucleotides: 3. The CDR3 has 15 amino acids. Germline CDR1 is KGHDR and CDR2 is SFDVKD. The CDR3: CATSDQDRAGNTIYF. As DNA, the CDR3 is TGTGCCACCAGTGACCAGGACAGGGCTGGAAACACCATATATTTT.

The gene calls are TRBV4-2 and TRBJ2-2; possibly TRBD2 for D (5 bases). The CDR3 has 14 residues. From germline, CDR1 is LGHNA and CDR2 YNFKEQ. V lost 1 base to trimming and J lost 2 bases, with 5 bases between them. CDR3 DNA: TGTGCCAGCAGCCAAGGACTAAACACCGGGGAGCTGTTTTTT. Translating gives CASSQGLNTGELFF.

The V gene is TRBV6-6, the J gene TRBJ1-5; weak D call: TRBD1 (5 bases). Between the trimmed V and J ends, which lost 2 bases and 2 bases, there was a span of 7 bases. The CDR3 loop spans 14 amino acids. The germline V gene encodes CDR1 MNHNY and CDR2 SVGAGI (reference sequence). CDR3 DNA sequence: TGTGCCAGCAGTTACCGGGGGGGCAATCAGCCCCAGCATTTT. Amino acids: CASSYRGGNQPQHF.